The 10 T cell receptor beta chains below all came from one sample that was sequenced in a study of CD8 T cells in ankylosing spondylitis. Broader study findings: Ankylosing spondylitis blood appeared to carry a characteristic TCR beta motif of roughly eight highly homologous variants.

TCRdb independently ran MiXCR on the 5' RACE reads; one entry per CDR3 protein. The sample lists 500,000 to 550,000 distinct CDR3 sequences, roughly 13% occurring once. No antigens are known for them. Material: blood, either unsorted or a sorted T cell fraction (not recorded which). These receptors all come from a male donor with ankylosing spondylitis.

The chain employs TRBV3-1 and TRBJ2-2; D ambiguous. In germline, CDR1 is LGHDT, CDR2 YNNKEL (reference sequence). Trimming took 7 bases from V and 6 from J, leaving 21 bases between them. This CDR3 spans 16 amino acids. CDR3 region: CASTIHSARRSGELFF. In DNA, the CDR3 is TGTGCCAGCACCATACACAGCGCAAGACGTTCCGGGGAGCTGTTTTTT.

This clonotype appeared a few times. This chain's CDR3 is CASSLSVGEQYV. The CDR3 coding sequence is TGTGCCAGCAGCTTATCAGTGGGGGAGCAGTACGTC. This chain joins TRBV7-2 and TRBJ2-7; D is ambiguous. This CDR3 comprises 12 residues. CDR1 and CDR2 (germline): SGHTA, FQGNSA. Trimming removed 2 bases from V and 7 bases from J, with 9 bases in between.

The chain has TRBV5-1 and TRBJ2-3, with 8 bases lining up with TRBD2. V lost 4 bases to trimming and J lost 2 bases; unmatched junction nucleotides: 9. The CDR3 is 16 amino acids. The germline V gene has CDR1 SGHRS and CDR2 YFSETQ. In DNA form, the CDR3 reads TGCGCCAGCAGCCGAAACTTAGCGGGATTCACAGATACGCAGTATTTT. Its protein product is CASSRNLAGFTDTQYF.

This clonotype occurred many times. The chain has TRBV7-6 and TRBJ1-6; perhaps TRBD1 as D (5 bases). The germline CDR1 and CDR2 sequences are SGHVS and FNYEAQ. The CDR3 sequence is 15 residues long. The V and J ends lost 4 bases and 5 bases respectively, with 12 bases between them. CDR3 sequence: CASSSIRGDNSPLHF. The CDR3 DNA is TGTGCCAGCAGCTCCATACGAGGGGATAATTCACCCCTCCACTTT.

This clonotype was seen a handful of times. The rearrangement uses TRBV2 and TRBJ2-7; D is unclear. Germline V gene sequence: CDR1 SNHLY, CDR2 FYNNEI. This CDR3 has 12 amino acids. The V gene lost 3 bases and the J gene lost 5 bases, with 8 bases spanning the gap. CDR3 sequence reads: CASSEGYDEQYV. CDR3 sequence (DNA): TGTGCCAGCAGTGAGGGGTACGACGAGCAGTACGTC.

This clonotype was found many times. V usage is TRBV5-1 and J usage is TRBJ2-3; no reliable D call. Deletions cut 0 bases from V and 2 bases from J, with 10 bases between. The CDR3 loop spans 15 amino acids. Germline assignment: CDR1 SGHRS and CDR2 YFSETQ. CDR3 loop: CASSLESRNTDTQYF. CDR3 sequence (DNA): TGCGCCAGCAGCTTGGAGAGCAGAAACACAGATACGCAGTATTTT. Together with reference TRBV5-1 and TRBJ2-3, the CDR3 gives the full variable domain: KAGVTQTPRYLIKTRGQQVTLSCSPISGHRSVSWYQQTPGQGLQFLFEYFSETQRNKGNFPGRFSGRQFSNSRSEMNVSTLELGDSALYLCASSLESRNTDTQYFGPGTRLTVL.

This clonotype was observed a handful of times. CDR3 nucleotides: TGTGCCAGCAGCTTATCGTCCGGGGGGGCAGGGTCCTACGAGCAGTACTTC. Protein product: CASSLSSGGAGSYEQYF. The rearrangement joins TRBV7-9 to TRBJ2-7; 8 nucleotides align to TRBD2. Per germline, CDR1 SEHNR and CDR2 FQNEAQ (reference sequence). The CDR3 is made up of 17 amino acids. After removal of 2 bases from V and 1 base from J, the junction contained 10 bases not matched to a gene.

This clonotype has a handful of counts. This chain connects TRBV5-1 to TRBJ1-1, with 7 bases identical to TRBD1. The length of the CDR3 is 15 residues. Germline CDR1 SGHRS, CDR2 YFSETQ. V was pared by 4 bases and J by 0 bases, with 6 bases of the junction left unmatched. The chain's CDR3 is CASSAGTEMNTEAFF. As DNA, the CDR3 is TGCGCCAGCAGCGCCGGGACAGAAATGAACACTGAAGCTTTCTTT.

The genes are TRBV21-1 and TRBJ2-7; the D call of TRBD1 is as the table states it, not checked on the DNA. TRBV21-1 constitutes a pseudogene. The CDR3 has 13 amino acids. The CDR3 region is CASLDRFLYEQYV. The CDR3 DNA reads as TGTGCCAGTCTTGACAGGTTCCTCTACGAGCAGTACGTC.

This clonotype has just a few counts. The genes are TRBV3-1 and TRBJ2-7, with 12 nucleotides matching TRBD1. V lost 3 bases to trimming and J lost 7 bases; unmatched junction nucleotides: 10. The CDR3 length is 16 residues. Germline assignment: CDR1 LGHDT and CDR2 YNNKEL (reference sequence). The CDR3 protein is CASSQHPGQGAQEQYF. The CDR3 DNA is TGTGCCAGCAGCCAGCACCCGGGACAGGGGGCGCAGGAGCAGTACTTC.